Listed below are T cell receptor beta chains from one sample, sequenced in a study of CXCR3-negative and CXCR3-positive naive CD8 T cells. For each CDR3 protein, TCRdb gives one entry from its re-call of the 5' RACE reads, without DNA. The listing contains some 61,000 distinct CDR3 sequences. Input material: naive CXCR3- CD8+ T cells from blood. The receptor source for this set is a human donor in good health. Some clones in this sample may be carry-over from other donors' samples. Each CDR3 is given with its conserved first and last residue. The order of the fields is V gene, J gene, CDR3 protein.

V gene: TRBV7-8; J gene: TRBJ2-1; CDR3 protein: CASSPGGYSYNEQFF
V gene: TRBV3-1; J gene: TRBJ2-7; CDR3 protein: CASSQVGHLAEQYF
V gene: TRBV15; J gene: TRBJ2-3; CDR3 protein: CATSREAGQGADTQYF
V gene: TRBV20-1; J gene: TRBJ2-7; CDR3 protein: CSARDRGQGRFSYEQYF
V gene: TRBV20-1; J gene: TRBJ2-1; CDR3 protein: CSARGFSGGWTDNEQFF
V gene: TRBV7-6; J gene: TRBJ1-2; CDR3 protein: CASSQTGSGYGYTF
V gene: TRBV4-1; J gene: TRBJ2-1; CDR3 protein: CASSAGLRESSYNEQFF
V gene: TRBV9; J gene: TRBJ2-7; CDR3 protein: CASSAGQGVYEQYF
V gene: TRBV6-6; J gene: TRBJ1-2; CDR3 protein: CASSYELQGLINYGYTF
V gene: TRBV4-3; J gene: TRBJ1-1; CDR3 protein: CASSYGGRDTEAFF
V gene: TRBV29-1; J gene: TRBJ2-1; CDR3 protein: CSVEALASHEQFF
V gene: TRBV29-1; J gene: TRBJ2-1; CDR3 protein: CSVEDLRTDSFYNEQFF
V gene: TRBV20-1; J gene: TRBJ1-3; CDR3 protein: CSARPTRGVIGNTIYF
V gene: TRBV5-1; J gene: TRBJ2-1; CDR3 protein: CASSLDNEQFF
V gene: TRBV14; J gene: TRBJ2-5; CDR3 protein: CASSPRDGGQETQYF
V gene: TRBV3-1; J gene: TRBJ1-3; CDR3 protein: CASTPWTENGNTIYF
V gene: TRBV20-1; J gene: TRBJ2-3; CDR3 protein: CSARDFAGGPGVPDTQYF
V gene: TRBV29-1; J gene: TRBJ2-7; CDR3 protein: CSVVSFIRSYEQYF
V gene: TRBV5-1; J gene: TRBJ2-5; CDR3 protein: CASSSGYQETQYF
V gene: TRBV29-1; J gene: TRBJ1-3; CDR3 protein: CSVEGTSSSGNTIYF
V gene: TRBV14; J gene: TRBJ2-7; CDR3 protein: CASSPPSGGTYEQYF
V gene: TRBV7-2; J gene: TRBJ2-7; CDR3 protein: CASSLDAVSGPLDEQYF
V gene: TRBV9; J gene: TRBJ1-4; CDR3 protein: CASSGGRNEKLFF
V gene: TRBV6-5; J gene: TRBJ2-3; CDR3 protein: CASSYSSTDTQYF
V gene: TRBV6-2/TRBV6-3; J gene: TRBJ2-1; CDR3 protein: CASSYGGEQFF
V gene: TRBV28; J gene: TRBJ2-7; CDR3 protein: CATGLTRRAGKGDYEQYF
V gene: TRBV20-1; J gene: TRBJ1-6; CDR3 protein: CSARGIEEDNSPLHF
V gene: TRBV7-9; J gene: TRBJ1-1; CDR3 protein: CASSDLTGVNTEAFF
V gene: TRBV28; J gene: TRBJ2-3; CDR3 protein: CASSQRQGRTDTQYF
V gene: TRBV7-3; J gene: TRBJ2-2; CDR3 protein: CASSPVGTGELFF
V gene: TRBV5-1; J gene: TRBJ2-7; CDR3 protein: CASSLERLPDEQYF
V gene: TRBV4-3; J gene: TRBJ2-7; CDR3 protein: CASSQDGAGIYEQYF
V gene: TRBV7-2; J gene: TRBJ2-5; CDR3 protein: CASSLALGDQETQYF
V gene: TRBV19; J gene: TRBJ2-1; CDR3 protein: CASSIGSSIEQFF
V gene: TRBV6-2/TRBV6-3; J gene: TRBJ2-1; CDR3 protein: CASSPRTGGVGNEQFF
V gene: TRBV7-9; J gene: TRBJ2-7; CDR3 protein: CASAVEGGSYEQYF
V gene: TRBV5-1; J gene: TRBJ2-7; CDR3 protein: CASTGTGGRAEQYF